This T cell receptor (beta chain) was observed in a study of cytomegalovirus exposure and HLA in healthy donors. Study-wide results and limits: Previously analyzed data showed that most TCR beta V segments were productive at a frequency of about 87% or about 30%. TCR beta chains associated with HLA were, in a later analysis, more clonally expanded than equally common others.

Primers included in the PCR were 60 Vbeta and 13 Jbeta primers. Clones were read by immunoSEQ multiplex PCR, and TCRdb kept only the in-frame ones, dropping some. The sample contains about 190,000 clones, around 83% of which appear only once. On this clone itself: Its target is unknown.

Germline lookup yields CDR1 SGHTA and CDR2 FQGNSA. The CDR3 consists of 14 residues. Germline trimming cut 4 bases from V and 6 bases from J; bases unmatched to any gene: 5. The chain combines TRBV7-2 with TRBJ1-4; 7 bases are a match to TRBD1. This TCR derives from a woman between 50 and 59 years old in good health and CMV-seropositive. Sequencing was performed on PBMCs. The DNA of the CDR3 is TGTGCCAGCAGCTCCAGGGGGTGGGATGAAAAACTGTTTTTT. This translates into CASSSRGWDEKLFF.